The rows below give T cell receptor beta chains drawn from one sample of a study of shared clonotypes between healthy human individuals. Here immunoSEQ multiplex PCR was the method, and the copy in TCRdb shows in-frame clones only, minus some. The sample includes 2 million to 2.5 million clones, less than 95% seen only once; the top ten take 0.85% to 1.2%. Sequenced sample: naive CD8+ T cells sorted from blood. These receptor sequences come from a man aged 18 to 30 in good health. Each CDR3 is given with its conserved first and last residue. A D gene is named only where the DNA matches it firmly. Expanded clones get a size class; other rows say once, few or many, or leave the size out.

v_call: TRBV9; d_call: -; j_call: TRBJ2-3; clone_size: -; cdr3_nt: TGTGCCAGCAGCGTAGACGGACCTCCAGATACGCAGTATTTT; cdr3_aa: CASSVDGPPDTQYF
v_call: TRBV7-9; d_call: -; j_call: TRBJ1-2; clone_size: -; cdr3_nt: TGTGCCAGCAGCTTGGAAGGATATCGGTATGGCTACACCTTC; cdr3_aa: CASSLEGYRYGYTF
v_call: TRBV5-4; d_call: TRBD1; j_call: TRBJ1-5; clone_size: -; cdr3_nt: TGTGCCAGCAGCGTGACAGGGGGTAGCAATCAGCCCCAGCATTTT; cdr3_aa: CASSVTGGSNQPQHF
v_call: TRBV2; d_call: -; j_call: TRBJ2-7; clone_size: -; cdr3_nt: TGTGCCAGCCCCCCCTCCGGGAACAGGGTCTACGAGCAGTACTTC; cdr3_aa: CASPPSGNRVYEQYF
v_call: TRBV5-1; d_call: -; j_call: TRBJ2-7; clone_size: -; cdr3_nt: TGCGCCAGCAGCTTGTATCAGGGTTCCTACGAGCAGTACTTC; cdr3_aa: CASSLYQGSYEQYF
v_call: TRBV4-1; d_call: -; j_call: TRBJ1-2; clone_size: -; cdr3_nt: TGCGCCAGCAGCCAAGTAGGGGGGAACTATGGCTACACCTTC; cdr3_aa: CASSQVGGNYGYTF
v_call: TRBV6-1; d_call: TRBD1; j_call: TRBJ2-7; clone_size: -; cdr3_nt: TGTGCCAGCAGTGTTGCTACAGGGGGCTTCGAGCAGTACTTC; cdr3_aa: CASSVATGGFEQYF
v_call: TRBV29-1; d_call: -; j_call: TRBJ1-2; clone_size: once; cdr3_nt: TGCAGCGTTGAACTTCCGGACCCGCTCTTTTACGGGGCAGGGGGCTACACCTTC; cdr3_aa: CSVELPDPLFYGAGGYTF
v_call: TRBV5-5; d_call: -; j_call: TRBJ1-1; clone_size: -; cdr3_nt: TGTGCCAGCAGCTTGGTTTTGTACTCTGAAGCTTTCTTT; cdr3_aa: CASSLVLYSEAFF
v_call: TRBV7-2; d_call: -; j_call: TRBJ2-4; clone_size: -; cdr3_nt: TGTGCCAGCAGCTCCCCGGGAAAAAACATTCAGTACTTC; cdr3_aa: CASSSPGKNIQYF
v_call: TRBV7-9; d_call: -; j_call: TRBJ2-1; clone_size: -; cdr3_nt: TGTGCCAGCAGCCAACAGGCGGTGCTATACAATGAGCAGTTCTTC; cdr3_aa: CASSQQAVLYNEQFF
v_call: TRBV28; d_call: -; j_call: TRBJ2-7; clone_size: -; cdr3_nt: TGTGCCAGCAGTTTGGACCTAGGACGGGCCCTCTCCTACGAGCAGTACTTC; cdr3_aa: CASSLDLGRALSYEQYF
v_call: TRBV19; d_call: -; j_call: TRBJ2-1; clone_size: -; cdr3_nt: TGTGCCAGTAGTGGGACCGGGGCAACGAATGGCATAGAAAATCAGTTCTTC; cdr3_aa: CASSGTGATNGIENQFF
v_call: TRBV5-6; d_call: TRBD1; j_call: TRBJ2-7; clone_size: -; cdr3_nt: TGTGCCAGCAGTCTGACCGGGACAGAGTACGAGCAGTACTTC; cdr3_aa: CASSLTGTEYEQYF
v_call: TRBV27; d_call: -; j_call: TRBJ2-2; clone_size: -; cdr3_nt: TGTGCCAGCAGTTTCCGCGCCGGGGAGCTGTTTTTT; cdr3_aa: CASSFRAGELFF
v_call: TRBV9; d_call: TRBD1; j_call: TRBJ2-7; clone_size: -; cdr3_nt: TGTGCCAGCAGCGTAGAGGGGACAGTTACCTACGAGCAGTACTTC; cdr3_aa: CASSVEGTVTYEQYF
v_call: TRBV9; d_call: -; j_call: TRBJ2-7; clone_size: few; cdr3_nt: TGTGCCAGCAGCGTAGGGGACGGCTACGAGCAGTACTTC; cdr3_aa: CASSVGDGYEQYF
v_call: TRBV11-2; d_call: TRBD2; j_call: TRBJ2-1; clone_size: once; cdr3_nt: TGTGCCAGCAGCTTAGGGCTAGCGGGGATCCACGATGAGCAGTTCTTC; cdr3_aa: CASSLGLAGIHDEQFF
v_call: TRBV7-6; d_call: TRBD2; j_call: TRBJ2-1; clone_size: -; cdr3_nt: TGTGCCAGCAGCTTAGCGCCTTGGCGGGAGTACTACAATGAGCAGTTCTTC; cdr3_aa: CASSLAPWREYYNEQFF
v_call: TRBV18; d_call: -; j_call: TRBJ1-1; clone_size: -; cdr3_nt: TGTGCCAGCTCAGGCCCGAGAGTCCCTGAAACTTTCTTT; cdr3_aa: CASSGPRVPETFF
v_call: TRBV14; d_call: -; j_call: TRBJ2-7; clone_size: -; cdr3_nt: TGTGCCAGCAGCCAAATCTGGGATTACGAGCAGTACTTC; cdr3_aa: CASSQIWDYEQYF
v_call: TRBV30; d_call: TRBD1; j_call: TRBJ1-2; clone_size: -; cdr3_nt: TGTGCCTGGAGTAAACAGGGGGTATCAGTTAACTATGGCTACACCTTC; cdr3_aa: CAWSKQGVSVNYGYTF
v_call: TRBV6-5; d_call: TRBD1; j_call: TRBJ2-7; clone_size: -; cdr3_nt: TGTGCCAGCAGTTCATATACTGGGGACAGGGTCTACGAGCAGTACTTC; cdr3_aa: CASSSYTGDRVYEQYF
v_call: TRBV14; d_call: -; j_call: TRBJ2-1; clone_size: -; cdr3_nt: TGTGCCAGCAGCCAAGCGCTTTACAATGAGCAGTTCTTC; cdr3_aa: CASSQALYNEQFF
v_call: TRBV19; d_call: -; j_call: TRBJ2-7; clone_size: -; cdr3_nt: TGTGCCAGTGTGGGGGTTCGCTCCTACGAGCAGTACTTC; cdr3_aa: CASVGVRSYEQYF
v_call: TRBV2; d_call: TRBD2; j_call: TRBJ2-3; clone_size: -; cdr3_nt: TGTGCCAGCAGTTCTAGCGGGGACACAGATACGCAGTATTTT; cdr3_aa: CASSSSGDTDTQYF
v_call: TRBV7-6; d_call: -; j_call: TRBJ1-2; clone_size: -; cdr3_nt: TGTGCCAGCAGCTTAGGACGGGGCTTGGCGGAGAATGGCTACACCTTC; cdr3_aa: CASSLGRGLAENGYTF
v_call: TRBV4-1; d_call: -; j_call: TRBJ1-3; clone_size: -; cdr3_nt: TGCGCCAGCAGCCTAAGCACCCCCTCTGGAAACACCATATATTTT; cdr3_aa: CASSLSTPSGNTIYF
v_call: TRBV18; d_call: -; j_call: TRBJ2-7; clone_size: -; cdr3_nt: TGTGCCAGCTCACCACCGAAAGGAGGACAGCTCTCCTACGAGCAGTACTTC; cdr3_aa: CASSPPKGGQLSYEQYF
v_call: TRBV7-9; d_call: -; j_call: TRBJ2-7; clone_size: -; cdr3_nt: TGTGCCAGCAGCCTTCTCCTAGGGCCAACCTACGAGCAGTACTTC; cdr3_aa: CASSLLLGPTYEQYF
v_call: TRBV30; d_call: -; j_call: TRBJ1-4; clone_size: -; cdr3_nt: TGTGCCTGGAGTGGGGGGACGGCAACTAATGAAAAACTGTTTTTT; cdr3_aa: CAWSGGTATNEKLFF
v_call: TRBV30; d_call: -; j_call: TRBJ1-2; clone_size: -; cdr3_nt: TGTGCCTGGAATACGATGGGTCACTATGGCTACACCTTC; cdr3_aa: CAWNTMGHYGYTF
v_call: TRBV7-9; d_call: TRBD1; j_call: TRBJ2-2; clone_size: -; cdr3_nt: TGTGCCAGCAGCTTAGCGTTCGTGACAGGGCTGAACACCGGGGAGCTGTTTTTT; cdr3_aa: CASSLAFVTGLNTGELFF
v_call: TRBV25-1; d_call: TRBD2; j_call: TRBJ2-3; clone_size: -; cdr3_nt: TGTGCCAGCAGTGTGCGGGAGGAATCCTCTCACGCAGATACGCAGTATTTT; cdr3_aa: CASSVREESSHADTQYF
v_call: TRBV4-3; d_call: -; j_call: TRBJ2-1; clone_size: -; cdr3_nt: TGCGCCAGCAGCCAAGACGACGGGGAAGAGCAGTTCTTC; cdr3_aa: CASSQDDGEEQFF
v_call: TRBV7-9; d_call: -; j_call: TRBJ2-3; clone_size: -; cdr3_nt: TGTGCCACCGATCACGATTACAGGGAATTTAGCACAGATACGCAGTATTTT; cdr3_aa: CATDHDYREFSTDTQYF
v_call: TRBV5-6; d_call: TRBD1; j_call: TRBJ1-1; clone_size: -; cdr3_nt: TGTGCCAGCAGCTGGGACAGTGAAGCTTTCTTT; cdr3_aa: CASSWDSEAFF
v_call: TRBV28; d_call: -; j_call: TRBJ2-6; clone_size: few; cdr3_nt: TGTGCCAGCAGTTTCTCTGGGGCCAACGTCCTGACTTTC; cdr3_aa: CASSFSGANVLTF
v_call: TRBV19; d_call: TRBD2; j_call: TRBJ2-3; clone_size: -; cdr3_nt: TGTGCCAGTAGTACCCTCGGACTAGCGGGAGTGGATACGCAGTATTTT; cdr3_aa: CASSTLGLAGVDTQYF
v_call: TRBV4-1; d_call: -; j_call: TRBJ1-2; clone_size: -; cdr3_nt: TGCGCCAGCAGCCAAGGGACAGACATTCCTTACTATGGCTACACCTTC; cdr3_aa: CASSQGTDIPYYGYTF
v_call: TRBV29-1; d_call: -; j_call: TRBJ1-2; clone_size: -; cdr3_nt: TGCAGCGTTGGGAAGGGGGAAACCGACACCCCCTATGGCTACACCTTC; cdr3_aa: CSVGKGETDTPYGYTF
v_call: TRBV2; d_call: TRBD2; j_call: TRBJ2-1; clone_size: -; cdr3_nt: TGTGCCAGCAGGTGGACTAGCGGGAGTCGAAATGAGCAGTTCTTC; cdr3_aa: CASRWTSGSRNEQFF
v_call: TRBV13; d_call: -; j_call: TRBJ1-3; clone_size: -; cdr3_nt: TGTGCCAGCAGCTTAGGTGCAGACTCTGGAAACACCATATATTTT; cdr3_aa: CASSLGADSGNTIYF
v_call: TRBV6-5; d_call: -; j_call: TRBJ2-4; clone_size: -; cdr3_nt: -; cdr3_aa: CASSWGQGAYF
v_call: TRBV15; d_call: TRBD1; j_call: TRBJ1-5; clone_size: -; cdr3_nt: TGTGCCACCAGCCCAACTACCTCCGGGACAGACAATCAGCCCCAGCATTTT; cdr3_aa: CATSPTTSGTDNQPQHF
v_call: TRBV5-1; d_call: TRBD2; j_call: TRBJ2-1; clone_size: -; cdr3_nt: TGCGCCAGCAGCTTTCACGGGAGGGGCTGGGAGCAGTTCTTC; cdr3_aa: CASSFHGRGWEQFF
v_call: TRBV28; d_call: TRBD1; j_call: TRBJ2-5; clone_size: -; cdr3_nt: TGTGCCAGCAGTTTAAACAGGGGCATCCAAGAGACCCAGTACTTC; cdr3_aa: CASSLNRGIQETQYF
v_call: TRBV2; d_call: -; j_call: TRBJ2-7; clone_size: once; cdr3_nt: TGTGCCAGCAGTGAATTGTCAGAATCCTACGAGCAGTACTTC; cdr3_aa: CASSELSESYEQYF
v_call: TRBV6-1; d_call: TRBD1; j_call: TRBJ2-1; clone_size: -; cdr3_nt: TGTGCCAGCAGTGAGCCGGGACAGGGGAGTCAATGGTCCTACAATGAGCAGTTCTTC; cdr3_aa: CASSEPGQGSQWSYNEQFF
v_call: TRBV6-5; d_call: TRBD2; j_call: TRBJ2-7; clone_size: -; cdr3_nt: TGTGCCAGCAGTACCACCGGGACTAGCGCCCACGAGCAGTACTTC; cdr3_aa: CASSTTGTSAHEQYF
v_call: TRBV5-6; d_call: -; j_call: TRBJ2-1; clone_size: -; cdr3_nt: TGTGCCAGCAGCTCGGGACCGCCTAATGAGCAGTTCTTC; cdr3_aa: CASSSGPPNEQFF
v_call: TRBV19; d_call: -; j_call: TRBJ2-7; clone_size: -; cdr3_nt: TGTGCCAGTAGTCCAGCAGGGGATGCCTACGAGCAGTACTTC; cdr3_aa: CASSPAGDAYEQYF
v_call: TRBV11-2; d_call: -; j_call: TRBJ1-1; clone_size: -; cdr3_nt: TGTGCCAGCAGCTTATACACCAACACTGAAGCTTTCTTT; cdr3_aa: CASSLYTNTEAFF